The next 18 T cell receptor beta chains were all read from a single sample in a study of cytomegalovirus exposure and HLA in healthy donors. PCR was performed using 60 Vbeta and 13 Jbeta primers. Libraries were prepared by immunoSEQ multiplex PCR; TCRdb keeps only in-frame clonotypes and omits some of them. The sample carries 110,000 or so clones, approximately 80% recorded once. The specimen sequenced was PBMCs. These receptors all come from a woman aged 25 to 39 in good health and CMV-seropositive.

Only one count was recorded for this clone. The chain has TRBV5-1 and TRBJ2-3; the D gene is possibly TRBD1 (6 bases). The CDR3 totals 14 residues. V lost 0 bases, J lost 4 bases, and 9 bases lay in between. Germline V CDR1 and CDR2: SGHRS, YFSETQ. CDR3 protein: CASSLGQDPDTQYF. The CDR3, as DNA: TGCGCCAGCAGCTTGGGACAGGACCCAGATACGCAGTATTTT. Full variable domain (missing parts from reference TRBV5-1 and TRBJ2-3): KAGVTQTPRYLIKTRGQQVTLSCSPISGHRSVSWYQQTPGQGLQFLFEYFSETQRNKGNFPGRFSGRQFSNSRSEMNVSTLELGDSALYLCASSLGQDPDTQYFGPGTRLTVL.

This clone has more than one count but fewer than ten. The genes are TRBV5-1 and TRBJ2-7; D might be TRBD2 (6 bases). This CDR3 contains 14 residues. From germline, CDR1 is SGHRS and CDR2 YFSETQ. V was pared by 2 bases and J by 4 bases, with 13 bases between. In DNA form, the CDR3 reads TGCGCCAGCAGCTTCGGGGGTAGTTGGTACGAGCAGTACTTC. Its protein product is CASSFGGSWYEQYF.

This clone was seen only a few times. The rearrangement links TRBV6-5 to TRBJ1-1; perhaps TRBD1 as D (5 bases). This CDR3 comprises 15 residues. The V gene's germline CDR1 is MNHEY and CDR2 SVGAGI. Trimming cost V 5 bases and J 1 base, with 14 bases left between them. DNA of the CDR3: TGTGCCAGCAGTCCCCGGACACCCAAGAACACTGAAGCTTTCTTT. The encoded protein is CASSPRTPKNTEAFF.

The chain has TRBV6-4 and TRBJ2-5; weak D call: TRBD1 (5 bases). CDR1 is MRHNA and CDR2 is SNTAGT in the germline V gene. The CDR3 runs 13 residues. V was cut by 2 bases and J by 4 bases, with 8 bases left in between. DNA for the CDR3: TGTGCCAGCAGTGACAGGCAGGGAGAGACCCAGTACTTC. Encoded protein: CASSDRQGETQYF.

The chain recombines TRBV7-6 with TRBJ1-2, with D unclear. From germline, CDR1 is SGHVS and CDR2 FNYEAQ. Trimming cost V 6 bases and J 4 bases, with 6 bases left between them. The CDR3 is made up of 11 amino acids. The CDR3 loop is CASSAGYGYTF. The CDR3 nucleotides are TGTGCCAGCAGTGCGGGCTATGGCTACACCTTC. Full variable domain (remainder filled in from reference TRBV7-6 and TRBJ1-2): GAGVSQSPRYKVTKRGQDVALRCDPISGHVSLYWYRQALGQGPEFLTYFNYEAQQDKSGLPNDRFSAERPEGSISTLTIQRTEQRDSAMYRCASSAGYGYTFGSGTRLTVV.

The chain employs TRBV6-1 and TRBJ2-5; TRBD1 aligns across 9 bases. With 7 bases clipped from V and 2 bases from J, the junction kept 2 bases outside the gene matches. The germline V gene has CDR1 MNHNS and CDR2 SASEGT. The CDR3 runs 13 residues. Written as DNA, the CDR3 is TGTGCCAGCAACAGGGGGCTTCAAGAGACCCAGTACTTC. This sequence encodes CASNRGLQETQYF.

V gene TRBV6-1 combines with J gene TRBJ1-1; possibly TRBD1 for D (6 bases). Trimming cost V 6 bases and J 6 bases, with 14 bases left between them. Germline assignment: CDR1 MNHNS and CDR2 SASEGT. The CDR3 runs 13 residues. CDR3 protein: CASSRSGVAEAFF. CDR3 sequence (DNA): TGTGCCAGCAGCAGATCAGGGGTCGCTGAAGCTTTCTTT.

The chain employs TRBV5-1 and TRBJ2-3; TRBD1 is a possible D gene (5 bases). The CDR3 runs to 15 residues. The V gene lost 3 bases and the J gene lost 2 bases, with 13 bases spanning the gap. Germline values: CDR1 SGHRS, CDR2 YFSETQ. Here the CDR3 reads CASSSPGSFTDTQYF. The CDR3 DNA is TGCGCCAGCAGCTCACCAGGGTCATTCACAGATACGCAGTATTTT. Filled out from reference TRBV5-1 and TRBJ2-3, the complete variable domain reads KAGVTQTPRYLIKTRGQQVTLSCSPISGHRSVSWYQQTPGQGLQFLFEYFSETQRNKGNFPGRFSGRQFSNSRSEMNVSTLELGDSALYLCASSSPGSFTDTQYFGPGTRLTVL.

As for this clone: An end of the junction differs from the germline gene, which may be a read error. The V call is TRBV7-9, the J call TRBJ2-7, with D maybe TRBD1 (6 bases). Germline lookup yields CDR1 SEHNR and CDR2 FQNEAQ (reference sequence). CDR3 size: 14 residues. The CDR3 nucleotides read TGTTCCAGCAGCTTACTGACAGGCTCCTACGAGCAGTACTTC. Its protein is CSSSLLTGSYEQYF. The whole variable domain, remainder taken from reference TRBV7-9 and TRBJ2-7, is DTGVSQNPRHKITKRGQNVTFRCDPISEHNRLYWYRQTLGQGPEFLTYFQNEAQLEKSRLLSDRFSAERPKGSFSTLEIQRTEQGDSAMYLCSSSLLTGSYEQYFGPGTRLTVT.

This clone was counted a few times. The chain employs TRBV10-3 and TRBJ2-5; the match to TRBD2 covers 7 bases. This CDR3 comprises 12 residues. CDR1 ENHRY and CDR2 SYGVKD come from the germline V gene. After removal of 4 bases from V and 5 bases from J, the junction contained 1 base not matched to a gene. CDR3 in DNA: TGTGCCATCAGTGGGGGAGGGGAGACCCAGTACTTC. Residues: CAISGGGETQYF.

The chain couples TRBV29-1 to TRBJ2-3; D uncertain. CDR1 SQVTM and CDR2 ANQGSEA come from the germline V gene. V lost 5 bases, J lost 0 bases, and 12 bases lay in between. The CDR3 consists of 14 residues. CDR3 protein: CSVLTGMSTDTQYF. The CDR3 DNA reads TGCAGCGTTTTGACTGGCATGAGCACAGATACGCAGTATTTT.

The chain combines TRBV19 with TRBJ1-6; D gene ambiguous. The CDR3 sequence is 15 residues long. Trimming removed 4 bases at V and 8 bases at J, with 15 bases between. Germline V CDR1 and CDR2: LNHDA, SQIVND (reference sequence). The CDR3 here is CASSTSGLGDSPLHF. CDR3 DNA: TGTGCCAGTAGTACTAGCGGACTTGGTGATTCACCCCTCCACTTT.

CDR3 sequence (DNA): TGTGCCAGCAGAGGGGAGGGTAAGCCCCAGCATTTT. This gives the protein CASRGEGKPQHF. V and J are TRBV25-1 and TRBJ1-5, with D perhaps TRBD1 (5 bases). This CDR3 is built from 12 residues. V gave up 6 bases and J gave up 8 bases, with 11 bases separating them. Germline V gene data show CDR1 as MGHDK and CDR2 as SYGVNS.

V and J are TRBV11-3 and TRBJ1-2; D is uncertain. The V end lost 0 bases, the J end lost 2 bases, and 7 bases lay between the germline ends. Germline CDR1 is SGHNT and CDR2 is YENEEA. The CDR3 runs 14 residues. CDR3 DNA sequence: TGTGCCAGCAGCTTAGATCGGGGAAACTATGGCTACACCTTC. Its translation: CASSLDRGNYGYTF.

CDR3 coding DNA: TGTGCCAGCAGCATACCTACCAACGGACTCAACACAGATACGCAGTATTTT. Its translation is CASSIPTNGLNTDTQYF. This chain links TRBV9 with TRBJ2-3, with a tentative D call TRBD2 (5 bases). The CDR3 sequence is 17 residues long. V lost 4 bases and J lost 2, with 20 bases in between. Germline values: CDR1 SGDLS, CDR2 YYNGEE.

The chain employs TRBV2 and TRBJ1-6; D may be TRBD1 (5 bases). V gave up 1 base and J gave up 3 bases, with 13 bases separating them. The CDR3 is 17 residues long. Germline loops: CDR1 SNHLY, CDR2 FYNNEI. The CDR3: CASSEGRQIDYNSPLHF. CDR3 DNA: TGTGCCAGCAGTGAAGGAAGACAGATAGACTATAATTCACCCCTCCACTTT.

The CDR3 spells CASSFGHPGTGELFF. CDR3 coding DNA: TGCGCCAGCAGCTTCGGTCATCCGGGAACCGGGGAGCTGTTTTTT. The J gene is TRBJ2-2, the V gene TRBV5-1; the D gene is possibly TRBD2 (5 bases). V was cut by 2 bases and J by 5 bases, with 13 bases left in between. The germline gives CDR1 SGHRS, CDR2 YFSETQ. The CDR3 totals 15 residues.

V usage is TRBV6-1 and J usage is TRBJ1-2; possible D gene TRBD1, 6 bases. V was clipped by 2 bases and J by 8 bases, with 15 bases between them. The CDR3 is 14 amino acids. CDR1 is MNHNS, CDR2 SASEGT, per germline. CDR3 DNA sequence: TGTGCCAGCAGTGAAAATGAGGGGGTAAGAGGCTACACCTTC. Its translation: CASSENEGVRGYTF.